This passage covers 23 T cell receptor beta chains from one sample sequenced in a study of Tregs in tolerant kidney transplant recipients. Profiling relied on immunoSEQ multiplex PCR, and the TCRdb table lists in-frame clones only, not all of them. The profile shows about 21,000 clones, 65% to 85% of them singletons. Related graft donors supplied nonmyeloablative bone marrow transplants, and mixed chimerism was transient. This specimen consisted of CD8+ T cells from blood (PBMCs), obtained 6 months after the transplant. These TCRs come from a human patient who received a combined kidney and bone marrow transplant. The graft donor may have given rise to some T cells.

The chain uses TRBV4-2 and TRBJ2-2, with TRBD2 matching over 9 bases. The CDR3 sequence is 18 residues long. CDR1 is LGHNA and CDR2 is YNFKEQ in the germline V gene. Losses at the gene ends were 4 bases for V and 4 bases for J; bases not matched to a gene: 13. Here the CDR3 DNA reads TGTGCCAGCAGCCCACCATGGGGACTAGCCTCTTTCACCGGGGAGCTGTTTTTT. Its protein is CASSPPWGLASFTGELFF.

This clone was counted only a few times. The chain links TRBV27 to TRBJ2-7; TRBD1 matches at 9 bases. The CDR3 has 14 amino acids. Germline V gives CDR1 MNHEY, CDR2 SMNVEV (reference sequence). The junction had 1 base not matched to a gene; V was cut back by 2 bases and J by 2 bases. CDR3 in amino acids: CASSLRDRAYEQYF. The CDR3 DNA follows: TGTGCCAGCAGTTTACGGGACAGGGCCTACGAGCAGTACTTC.

The chain has TRBV14 and TRBJ2-7; TRBD2 aligns across 8 bases. The trim removed 0 bases at V and 5 bases at J, leaving 9 bases unmatched. The CDR3 is 16 amino acids. Germline V CDR1 and CDR2: SGHDN, FVKESK. CDR3 residues: CASSQDQERETHEQYF. CDR3 in DNA: TGTGCCAGCAGCCAAGATCAAGAGCGGGAGACGCACGAGCAGTACTTC.

There are a few counts of this clone. The chain links TRBV6-4 to TRBJ2-3, with D possibly matching TRBD1 (5 bases). The CDR3 is made up of 19 amino acids. The ends were cut back, 7 bases at V and 4 bases at J, with 30 bases in the middle. The germline V gene encodes CDR1 MRHNA and CDR2 SNTAGT. The CDR3 DNA follows: TGTGCCAGCACTAGTAAACAAGGGGTTTGGGGCACAAACGCAGATACGCAGTATTTT. Translation gives CASTSKQGVWGTNADTQYF.

V is TRBV19 and J is TRBJ2-2; TRBD1 aligns across 11 bases. The CDR3 has 15 amino acids. Germline-derived CDR1 and CDR2 are LNHDA and SQIVND (reference sequence). With 7 bases clipped from V and 4 bases from J, the junction kept 5 bases outside the gene matches. In DNA, the CDR3 is TGTGCCAGTATCGAGGGACAGGGGGTCACCGGGGAGCTGTTTTTT. This gives the protein CASIEGQGVTGELFF.

The chain employs TRBV11-2 and TRBJ2-1, with 11 bases fitting TRBD2. J gave up 3 bases and V 5 bases, and 6 bases lay outside the gene matches. Per the germline V gene, CDR1 is SGHAT and CDR2 is FQNNGV. This CDR3 is 16 amino acids long. DNA for the CDR3: TGTGCCAGCAGCCCGCCGGGACTAGCGGTCTACAATGAGCAGTTCTTC. This encodes CASSPPGLAVYNEQFF.

The chain couples TRBV9 to TRBJ2-3; tentatively, D is TRBD2 (6 bases). V gave up 0 bases and J gave up 4 bases, with 18 bases separating them. This CDR3 contains 17 residues. Germline lookup yields CDR1 SGDLS and CDR2 YYNGEE. In nucleotides, the CDR3 is TGTGCCAGCAGCGTAGTTTTAGACGGGGGAATCGCAGATACGCAGTATTTT. It codes for CASSVVLDGGIADTQYF.

The chain is built from TRBV4-2 and TRBJ1-2; 7 bases are a match to TRBD1. J lost 3 bases, V lost 4 bases, and 8 bases had no gene match. The CDR3 runs to 15 residues. Germline CDR1 LGHNA, CDR2 YNFKEQ. This CDR3 is CASSPGTDPYYGYTF. The CDR3 DNA reads TGTGCCAGCAGCCCCGGGACAGATCCCTACTATGGCTACACCTTC.

The chain recombines TRBV9 with TRBJ2-2; 7 nucleotides line up with TRBD2. V trimming: 0 bases; J trimming: 4 bases; junction bases outside the gene matches: 3. CDR3 size: 15 residues. Germline loops: CDR1 SGDLS, CDR2 YYNGEE. CDR3 in DNA: TGTGCCAGCAGCGTAGACGGCGGGGGCACCGGGGAGCTGTTTTTT. This translates into CASSVDGGGTGELFF.

For this clone: The junction departs from germline at one end; a sequencing error may be responsible. The same CDR3 also results from other DNA sequences found in this sample. This chain uses TRBV2 with TRBJ1-6, with a possible D match to TRBD1 (6 bases). Per germline, CDR1 SNHLY and CDR2 FYNNEI. The CDR3 length is 13 residues. The CDR3 region has the DNA TGTGCCAGCGGGGGGGCAGGTAATTCCCCCCTCCACTTT. Its translation: CASGGAGNSPLHF.

The CDR3 nucleotides are TGCGCCAGCAGCCTAGCGGGGGGGTGGGCAGATACGCAGTATTTT. This encodes CASSLAGGWADTQYF. The rearrangement joins TRBV5-1 to TRBJ2-3, with 12 nucleotides matching TRBD2. V was pared by 4 bases and J by 4 bases, with 4 bases of the junction left unmatched. Germline V gene lookup returns CDR1 SGHRS and CDR2 YFSETQ. This CDR3 comprises 15 residues.

The table lists this clone with a count of one. This chain connects TRBV7-3 to TRBJ2-1; 14 bases agree with TRBD2. This CDR3 has 15 residues. J was trimmed by 9 bases and V by 5 bases; bases with no gene match: 6. CDR1 and CDR2 from the germline V gene are SGHTA and FQGTGA. The CDR3 loop is CASSRLAGGTSEQFF. DNA of the CDR3: TGTGCCAGCAGCCGACTAGCGGGGGGGACGAGTGAGCAGTTCTTC.

The CDR3 spells CASSPSGGNTDTQYF. CDR3 nucleotides: TGCGCCAGCAGCCCCAGCGGGGGAAACACAGATACGCAGTATTTT. The V call is TRBV4-3, the J call TRBJ2-3; 8 bases align to TRBD2. Germline lookup yields CDR1 LGHNA and CDR2 YSLEER. The CDR3 is 15 amino acids. V was pared by 4 bases and J by 2 bases, with 5 bases of the junction left unmatched.

This clone was seen a single time. The rearrangement uses TRBV5-4 and TRBJ2-3, with D maybe TRBD2 (6 bases). Germline V gene lookup returns CDR1 SGHNT and CDR2 YYREEE (reference sequence). The V end was cut by 10 bases, the J end by 8 bases, with 11 bases between. CDR3 length: 10 residues. As DNA, the CDR3 is TGTGCCCGGGGGATCGGTACGCAGTATTTT. Protein product: CARGIGTQYF.

The CDR3, as DNA: TGTGCCAGCAGTTACTCGATCCCCGGGTACGAGCAGTACTTC. Protein sequence: CASSYSIPGYEQYF. The chain joins TRBV6-5 to TRBJ2-7; D not certain. The CDR3 sequence is 14 residues long. Trimming took off 0 bases at V and 4 bases at J, with 10 bases between the two ends. Germline CDR1 is MNHEY and CDR2 is SVGAGI.

The chain couples TRBV6-6 to TRBJ2-1; 9 positions agree with TRBD2. With V trimmed by 2 bases and J by 3 bases, 5 bases remained unmatched. There are 16 residues in the CDR3. CDR1 is MNHNY and CDR2 is SVGAGI in the germline V gene (reference sequence). The DNA for the CDR3 is TGTGCCAGCAGTTACCCGACTAGCGGAGACTACAATGAGCAGTTCTTC. This sequence encodes CASSYPTSGDYNEQFF.

The chain links TRBV11-1 to TRBJ2-1; 11 bases match TRBD2. V lost 8 bases, J lost 2 bases, and 8 bases stayed unmatched. The CDR3 extends over 16 amino acids. Germline CDR1 SGHAT, CDR2 FQDESV (reference sequence). CDR3 sequence (DNA): TGTGCCAGCTACAGTTTGACTAGCGGGGCCTACAATGAGCAGTTCTTC. Its translation is CASYSLTSGAYNEQFF.

This rearrangement joins TRBV9 to TRBJ1-1; D may be TRBD1 (5 bases). The V end lost 7 bases, the J end lost 4 bases, and 17 bases lay between the germline ends. The CDR3 has 14 amino acids. CDR1 and CDR2 (germline): SGDLS, YYNGEE. The CDR3 DNA follows: TGTGCCAGCGGGGCAGGGTCCATTGGCACTGAAGCTTTCTTT. This codes for CASGAGSIGTEAFF.

Notes on this clone: The sample contains more than one DNA sequence encoding this CDR3. The genes are TRBV5-4 and TRBJ2-7; 7 bases match TRBD2. With V trimmed by 4 bases and J by 7 bases, 8 bases remained unmatched. The CDR3 runs 13 residues. Germline V gene data show CDR1 as SGHNT and CDR2 as YYREEE (reference sequence). For the CDR3, the DNA is TGTGCCAGCAGCCCCGAGGGGAGGGATGAGCAGTACTTC. Protein: CASSPEGRDEQYF.

The rearrangement uses TRBV28 and TRBJ2-5; D perhaps matches TRBD2 (6 bases). Germline CDR1 is MDHEN and CDR2 is SYDVKM. The ends were cut back, 6 bases at V and 1 base at J, with 9 bases in the middle. The CDR3 is made up of 13 amino acids. CDR3: CASSQLAQETQYF. In DNA, the CDR3 is TGTGCCAGCAGCCAACTAGCCCAAGAGACCCAGTACTTC.

The chain joins TRBV13 to TRBJ1-1, with 8 bases matching TRBD1. CDR3 length equals 14 residues. Trimming removed 3 bases from V and 4 bases from J; junction bases left unmatched: 4. Germline lookup yields CDR1 PRHDT and CDR2 FYEKMQ (reference sequence). The CDR3 protein is CASSFRTGTTEAFF. Here the CDR3 DNA reads TGTGCCAGCAGCTTTCGGACAGGGACCACTGAAGCTTTCTTT.

This clone was seen a few times. This sequence joins TRBV6-4 and TRBJ2-3, with D tentatively TRBD2 (6 bases). Germline V lookup: CDR1 MRHNA, CDR2 SNTAGT. This CDR3 spans 15 amino acids. The V end lost 6 bases, the J end lost 0 bases, and 13 bases lay between the germline ends. Here the CDR3 reads CASSPVADSTDTQYF. The CDR3 DNA reads as TGTGCCAGCAGCCCCGTAGCGGACAGCACAGATACGCAGTATTTT.

The chain uses TRBV7-9 and TRBJ1-3; D is perhaps TRBD1 (6 bases). The CDR3 spans 13 residues. V was cut by 7 bases and J by 3 bases, with 10 bases left in between. Germline V lookup: CDR1 SEHNR, CDR2 FQNEAQ (reference sequence). The CDR3 loop is CASIQGSGNTIYF. The CDR3 nucleotides read TGTGCCAGCATACAGGGAAGTGGAAACACCATATATTTT.